This TCR beta chain originates from a study of radiotherapy plus CTLA-4 blockade in lung cancer. Study in general: Disease control reached roughly 33%, with objective responses in 15% to 20%. Overall study results and limits: Clones of tumor-derived TCRs expanded in blood after radiotherapy plus ipilimumab. Alongside interferon-beta, early blood T cell clone dynamics were reportedly the best predictor of response.

Concerning this clone itself: Its antigen is not known.

Measured with immunoSEQ multiplex PCR; TCRdb has only the in-frame clones, and not every one. The data hold tens of thousands of clones, with 84% observed a single time. Ipilimumab-mediated CTLA-4 blockade plus focal radiation was given to patients having chemo-refractory metastatic non-small-cell lung cancer. The germline V gene has CDR1 SEHNR and CDR2 FQNEAQ (reference sequence). J was trimmed by 5 bases and V by 0 bases; bases with no gene match: 5. This CDR3 is 16 amino acids long. This sample comprised peripheral blood, obtained from a patient treated with radiotherapy plus ipilimumab. The source of this sequence is a human donor with non-small cell lung cancer whose response to radiotherapy plus ipilimumab could not be evaluated. The chain employs TRBV7-9 and TRBJ2-1; 9 nucleotides align to TRBD2. CDR3 in amino acids: CASSLARLAVDNEQFF. CDR3 bases: TGTGCCAGCAGCTTAGCTCGACTAGCGGTAGACAATGAGCAGTTCTTC.